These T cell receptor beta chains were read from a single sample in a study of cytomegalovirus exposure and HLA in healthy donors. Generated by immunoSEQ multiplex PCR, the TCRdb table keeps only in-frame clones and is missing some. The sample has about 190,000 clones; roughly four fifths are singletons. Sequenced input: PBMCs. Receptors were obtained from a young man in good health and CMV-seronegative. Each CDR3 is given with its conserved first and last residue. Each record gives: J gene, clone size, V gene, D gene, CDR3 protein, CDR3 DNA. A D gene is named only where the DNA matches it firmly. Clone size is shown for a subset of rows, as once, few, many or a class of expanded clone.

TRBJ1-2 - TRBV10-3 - CAISEGGLPSPNYGYTF TGTGCCATCAGTGAGGGGGGCCTACCTTCTCCTAACTATGGCTACACCTTC
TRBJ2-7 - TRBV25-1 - CASSLFEQYF TGTGCCAGCAGCCTCTTTGAGCAGTACTTC
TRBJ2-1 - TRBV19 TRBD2 CASSIGVGSGSLDEQFF TGTGCCAGTAGTATAGGGGTGGGTAGCGGGAGTTTGGATGAGCAGTTCTTC
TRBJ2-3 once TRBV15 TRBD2 CATSARLAGGHTDTQYF TGTGCCACCAGCGCCCGACTAGCGGGGGGCCACACAGATACGCAGTATTTT
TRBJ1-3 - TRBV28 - CASSTYRVKQNTIYF TGTGCCAGCAGTACCTACAGGGTTAAACAAAACACCATATATTTT
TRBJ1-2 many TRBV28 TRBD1 CASRTGDYGYTF TGTGCCAGCCGGACAGGGGACTATGGCTACACCTTC
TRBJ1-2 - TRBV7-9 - CSSSSGGDYTF TGTTCCAGCAGCTCGGGGGGGGATTACACCTTC
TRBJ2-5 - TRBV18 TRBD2 CASSPQLAGKETQYF TGTGCCAGCTCACCCCAACTAGCGGGTAAAGAGACCCAGTACTTC
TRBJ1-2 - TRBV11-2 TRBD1 CASSLNPTGAGGYTF TGTGCCAGCAGCTTGAACCCGACAGGGGCGGGAGGCTACACCTTC
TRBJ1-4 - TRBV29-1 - CSVGGGSEKLFF TGCAGCGTTGGTGGGGGCTCTGAAAAACTGTTTTTT
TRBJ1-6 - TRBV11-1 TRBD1 CASSLGQGQNSPLHF TGTGCCAGCAGCTTGGGACAGGGGCAGAATTCACCCCTCCACTTT
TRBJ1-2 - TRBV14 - CASSQNSGRLDYGYTF TGTGCCAGCAGCCAAAACAGCGGGCGGTTGGACTATGGCTACACCTTC
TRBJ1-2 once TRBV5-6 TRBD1 CASSSDRVIWGYTF TGTGCCAGCAGCAGCGACAGGGTAATTTGGGGCTACACCTTC
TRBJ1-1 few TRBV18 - CASSPAVRGTPEAFF TGTGCCAGCTCACCGGCCGTTCGGGGTACCCCTGAAGCTTTCTTT
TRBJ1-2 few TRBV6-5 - CASSSYRGYTF TGTGCCAGCAGTTCTTATCGGGGCTACACCTTC
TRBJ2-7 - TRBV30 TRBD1 CAWSGQGACEQYF TGTGCCTGGAGTGGGCAGGGGGCTTGCGAGCAGTACTTC
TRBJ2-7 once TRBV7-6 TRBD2 CASSSRTSGGPQYF TGTGCCAGCAGCTCCCGGACTAGCGGGGGCCCGCAGTACTTC
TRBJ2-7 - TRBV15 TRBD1 CATSRQPRTGWDEQYF TGTGCCACCAGCAGGCAACCCCGGACAGGGTGGGACGAGCAGTACTTC
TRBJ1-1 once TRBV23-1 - CASSQSGRRMNTEAFF TGCGCCAGCAGTCAATCGGGGCGGCGGATGAACACTGAAGCTTTCTTT
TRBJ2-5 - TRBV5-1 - CASSLSLIQETQYF TGCGCCAGCAGCCTGAGTCTAATTCAAGAGACCCAGTACTTC
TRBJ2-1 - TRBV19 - CASSIRQNNEQFF TGTGCCAGTAGTATACGTCAGAACAATGAGCAGTTCTTC
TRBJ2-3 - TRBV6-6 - CASSYRSSADTQYF TGTGCCAGCAGTTACAGGAGTAGTGCCGATACGCAGTATTTT
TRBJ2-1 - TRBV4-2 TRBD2 CASSQPGLNNEQFF TGTGCCAGCAGCCAACCGGGACTAAACAATGAGCAGTTCTTC
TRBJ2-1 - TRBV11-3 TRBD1 CASSAPRTGGHEQFF TGTGCCAGCAGCGCCCCACGGACAGGGGGCCATGAGCAGTTCTTC
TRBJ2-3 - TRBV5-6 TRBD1 CASSFRQGSTDTQYF TGTGCCAGCAGCTTTCGACAGGGTAGCACAGATACGCAGTATTTT
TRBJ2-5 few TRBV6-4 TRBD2 CASSEGTSGQETQYF TGTGCCAGCAGTGAAGGGACTAGCGGCCAAGAGACCCAGTACTTC
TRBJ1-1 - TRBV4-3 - CASSQEGGTTEAFF TGCGCCAGCAGCCAAGAAGGGGGTACCACTGAAGCTTTCTTT
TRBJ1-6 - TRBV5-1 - CASSLDRIGGSGDNSPLHF TGCGCCAGCAGCTTGGACCGTATTGGGGGGTCGGGGGATAATTCACCCCTCCACTTT
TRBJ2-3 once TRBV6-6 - CASSTPGKGSTDTQYF TGTGCCAGCAGTACCCCAGGGAAGGGGAGCACAGATACGCAGTATTTT
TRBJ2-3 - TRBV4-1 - CASSQEQGTDTQYF TGCGCCAGCAGCCAAGAACAGGGCACAGATACGCAGTATTTT
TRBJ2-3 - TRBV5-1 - CASSLDTGTDTQYF TGCGCCAGCAGCTTGGATACAGGTACAGATACGCAGTATTTT
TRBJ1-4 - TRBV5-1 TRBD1 CASSSRTGGVRTNEKLFF TGCGCCAGCAGCTCGCGGACAGGAGGGGTTCGGACTAATGAAAAACTGTTTTTT
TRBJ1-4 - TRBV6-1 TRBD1 CAGGTGESEKLFF TGTGCCGGGGGGACAGGGGAAAGTGAAAAACTGTTTTTT
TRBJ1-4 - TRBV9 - CASSGETGSTNEKLFF TGTGCCAGCAGCGGGGAAACAGGCTCAACTAATGAAAAACTGTTTTTT
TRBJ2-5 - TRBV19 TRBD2 CASSPYLAGGYSRETQYF TGTGCCAGTAGTCCCTACCTAGCGGGGGGCTACTCCCGGGAGACCCAGTACTTC
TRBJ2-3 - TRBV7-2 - CASSRVAVTDTQYF TGTGCCAGCAGCCGAGTAGCGGTTACAGATACGCAGTATTTT
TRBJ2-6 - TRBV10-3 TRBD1 CAISEDRGPGANVLTF TGTGCCATCAGTGAGGACAGGGGGCCTGGGGCCAACGTCCTGACTTTC
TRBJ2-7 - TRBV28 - CASSLAGLEQYF TGTGCCAGCAGTTTGGCAGGGCTCGAGCAGTACTTC
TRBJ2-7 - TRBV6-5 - CASSAGITYEQYF TGTGCCAGTTCCGCAGGTATCACCTACGAGCAGTACTTC
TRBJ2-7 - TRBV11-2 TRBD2 CASSLRAGGPIEQYF TGTGCCAGCAGCTTACGCGCGGGAGGGCCTATCGAGCAGTACTTC